The 7 T cell receptor beta chains given below trace back to one sample, sequenced in a study of beta chain features in type 1 diabetes. Overall study results and limits: Type 1 diabetes patients showed a moderate but significant shortening of TCRB CDR3s in all four CD4+ subsets.

The investigators reverse transcribed all of the isolated RNA, so they sequenced expressed TCRB transcripts. Assay used: immunoSEQ multiplex PCR; TCRdb lists only in-frame clones, some missing. The table shows under 850,000 clones, with around 15% occurring only once. These receptors' targets are unknown. The sequencing sample was made of naive CD4+ T cells from blood. Receptors originate from a man aged 18 to 29 with type 1 diabetes.

The chain uses TRBV5-1 and TRBJ2-1, with TRBD1 matching over 7 bases. There are 16 residues in the CDR3. V shed 0 bases, J shed 4 bases, and the junction held 7 bases outside the gene matches. Germline CDR1 SGHRS, CDR2 YFSETQ. The CDR3 region has the DNA TGCGCCAGCAGCTTGGGTAGGGGACAGCAGTACAATGAGCAGTTCTTC. The encoded protein is CASSLGRGQQYNEQFF.

The chain couples TRBV4-1 to TRBJ2-2; no firm D call. The germline V gene encodes CDR1 MGHRA and CDR2 YSYEKL. The CDR3 is made up of 17 amino acids. V lost 0 bases and J lost 3, with 14 bases in between. The CDR3 nucleotides are TGCGCCAGCAGCCAAGAGGTCGTTCGTCCGGACACCGGGGAGCTGTTTTTT. This translates into CASSQEVVRPDTGELFF.

The rearrangement joins TRBV7-9 to TRBJ1-5; D is possibly TRBD1 (5 bases). Germline loops: CDR1 SEHNR, CDR2 FQNEAQ (reference sequence). The CDR3 runs to 16 residues. V lost 1 base and J 0 bases, leaving 10 bases between the germline ends. This CDR3 reads CASSLGTGGSNQPQHF. The CDR3, as DNA: TGTGCCAGCAGCTTAGGCACGGGGGGTAGCAATCAGCCCCAGCATTTT.

The rearrangement joins TRBV6-1 to TRBJ1-4, with no clear D. V lost 1 base and J lost 8, with 8 bases in between. CDR1 MNHNS and CDR2 SASEGT come from the germline V gene. The CDR3 extends over 13 amino acids. Here the CDR3 reads CASSEGPQEKLFF. CDR3 sequence (DNA): TGTGCCAGCAGTGAAGGCCCGCAGGAAAAACTGTTTTTT.

V and J are TRBV5-1 and TRBJ2-7; D is ambiguous. V lost 0 bases and J 4 bases, leaving 11 bases between the germline ends. CDR3 length: 14 residues. Per the germline V gene, CDR1 is SGHRS and CDR2 is YFSETQ. DNA of the CDR3: TGCGCCAGCAGCTTGGCGGGTCCCGGGTACGAGCAGTACTTC. Translation: CASSLAGPGYEQYF. The whole variable domain, remainder taken from reference TRBV5-1 and TRBJ2-7, is KAGVTQTPRYLIKTRGQQVTLSCSPISGHRSVSWYQQTPGQGLQFLFEYFSETQRNKGNFPGRFSGRQFSNSRSEMNVSTLELGDSALYLCASSLAGPGYEQYFGPGTRLTVT.

The rearrangement uses TRBV29-1 and TRBJ2-7; 7 bases match TRBD1. Germline CDR1 reads SQVTM; CDR2 reads ANQGSEA. The CDR3 length is 12 residues. The ends lost 5 bases at V and 2 bases at J; junction bases unmatched: 3. This chain's CDR3 is CSVQGQTYEQYF. Written as DNA, the CDR3 is TGCAGCGTTCAGGGACAGACCTACGAGCAGTACTTC.

V usage is TRBV18 and J usage is TRBJ1-3; D is perhaps TRBD1 (6 bases). The CDR3 contains 16 residues. V dropped 3 bases and J dropped 0 bases, with 12 bases sitting between them. Germline V CDR1 and CDR2: KGHSH, LQKENI. The CDR3 reads CASSPLPDSSGNTIYF. The CDR3 coding sequence is TGTGCCAGCTCACCTCTCCCGGACAGCTCTGGAAACACCATATATTTT.